This T cell receptor beta chain was identified during a study of shared clonotypes between healthy human individuals. The study's findings and limits: The represented genetic and exposure-history diversity was limited by the small number of donors. Sorted-subset samples were not fully sequenced, rarefaction indicated.

As to this clone: Its specificity is unknown.

Germline V gives CDR1 MGHRA, CDR2 YSYEKL. CDR3 size: 17 residues. Trimming removed 0 bases from V and 6 bases from J, with 18 bases in between. Deep-level assay runs were performed. TCRdb's table, derived via immunoSEQ multiplex PCR, lists solely in-frame clones and lacks some. The sample holds about 820,000 clones, 92% seen once. Positive CCR7 selection of CD45RO-negative cells yielded the naive CD8 cells, and terminally differentiated effector memory CD45RA+ cells were excluded. This clonotype originated in a young man in good health. The specimen sequenced was naive CD8+ T cells sorted from blood. J is TRBJ2-1 and V is TRBV4-1, with D possibly TRBD1 on 6 matching bases. The CDR3 bases are TGCGCCAGCAGCCAAGATGCACAGGGCCTTTTTGCCAATGAGCAGTTCTTC. Its translation: CASSQDAQGLFANEQFF.